These 30 T cell receptor beta chains were sequenced from one sample in a study of shared clonotypes between healthy human individuals. The protocol was immunoSEQ multiplex PCR, while the TCRdb copy is restricted to in-frame clones and leaves out a portion. Of around 500,000 clones in the sample, 79% were seen once. Sequences were obtained from PBMCs. The receptor set was obtained from a woman aged 35 to 49 in good health. Some clones in this sample may be carry-over from other donors' samples.

The gene calls are TRBV15 and TRBJ2-6; D gene uncertain. The ends were cut back, 0 bases at V and 0 bases at J, with 3 bases in the middle. Germline CDR1 is LNHNV and CDR2 is YYDKDF (reference sequence). CDR3 length equals 15 residues. The CDR3 reads CATSRDGSGANVLTF. The CDR3 coding sequence is TGTGCCACCAGCAGAGATGGCTCTGGGGCCAACGTCCTGACTTTC.

The chain recombines TRBV28 with TRBJ1-3; no definite D call. The V end lost 3 bases, the J end lost 3 bases, and 3 bases lay between the germline ends. The CDR3 extends over 12 amino acids. From germline, CDR1 is MDHEN and CDR2 SYDVKM. CDR3 coding DNA: TGTGCCAGCAGTTTGGGTGGAAACACCATATATTTT. This gives the protein CASSLGGNTIYF.

The chain couples TRBV6-5 to TRBJ2-7, with D possibly TRBD2 on 6 matching bases. V was cut by 10 bases and J by 13 bases, with 17 bases left in between. Germline V gene data show CDR1 as MNHEY and CDR2 as SVGAGI. This CDR3 is built from 10 residues. The CDR3 DNA reads as TGTGCCACCCCGCAGGGACTTGCATACTTC. It is translated as CATPQGLAYF.

The chain links TRBV28 to TRBJ1-5; no clear D. CDR3 length: 18 amino acids. Germline values: CDR1 MDHEN, CDR2 SYDVKM. V shed 3 bases and J shed 2 bases, with 20 bases lying between them. CDR3 nucleotide sequence: TGTGCCAGCAGTTTGGGAGTTGGAACCGTTGTGGGCAATCAGCCCCAGCATTTT. Translated, it gives CASSLGVGTVVGNQPQHF.

This clone has just a few counts. This chain joins TRBV2 and TRBJ1-1; 8 bases line up with TRBD1. Germline V CDR1 and CDR2: SNHLY, FYNNEI. Trimming took 4 bases from V and 1 from J; bases not matched to a gene: 2. The CDR3 covers 14 residues. The CDR3 nucleotides read TGTGCCAGCAGTGGGGGACAGGCGAACACTGAAGCTTTCTTT. This sequence encodes CASSGGQANTEAFF.

CDR3 nucleotides: TGTGCCAGCTCCCTTGGACTAGGCGCCGGGGAGCTGTTTTTT. It specifies CASSLGLGAGELFF. The chain uses TRBV18 and TRBJ2-2; 7 bases are a match to TRBD2. This CDR3 region has 14 residues. V shed 6 bases and J 6 bases; nucleotides not matched to a gene: 7. Germline CDR1 is KGHSH and CDR2 is LQKENI.

The chain has TRBV6-5 and TRBJ1-2, with D perhaps matching TRBD1 (6 bases). The CDR3 contains 14 residues. V lost 2 bases, J lost 4 bases, and 11 bases lay in between. From germline, CDR1 is MNHEY and CDR2 SVGAGI. The CDR3 spells CASSYAGEGYGYTF. The CDR3 bases are TGTGCCAGCAGTTACGCAGGGGAAGGCTATGGCTACACCTTC.

This clone has only a few counts. The V gene is TRBV5-4, the J gene TRBJ1-2, with D possibly matching TRBD1 (5 bases). The CDR3 is 14 amino acids. Per germline, CDR1 SGHNT and CDR2 YYREEE (reference sequence). Trimming removed 2 bases at V and 9 bases at J, with 17 bases between. The CDR3 sequence: CASSLNVGPSSYTF. The CDR3 DNA follows: TGTGCCAGCAGCTTAAACGTGGGGCCTTCGAGCTACACCTTC.

The genes are TRBV19 and TRBJ2-1, with 9 positions matching TRBD2. V lost 2 bases and J lost 3; bases outside the gene matches: 5. Germline V CDR1 and CDR2: LNHDA, SQIVND (reference sequence). The CDR3 contains 16 residues. The DNA of the CDR3 is TGTGCCAGTAGTATAAGCGGCGGGAGGGGCTACAATGAGCAGTTCTTC. This gives the protein CASSISGGRGYNEQFF.

This clone was observed a handful of times. The gene calls are TRBV4-3 and TRBJ2-2; D might be TRBD2 (6 bases). Trimming stripped 0 bases from V and 3 bases from J, with 8 bases between. CDR3 length equals 15 residues. Germline V lookup: CDR1 LGHNA, CDR2 YSLEER. The CDR3 bases are TGCGCCAGCAGCCAAGATGGGGACTACACCGGGGAGCTGTTTTTT. Protein sequence: CASSQDGDYTGELFF.

Concerning this clone itself: It may be a read error: a sequence one base away is much more abundant. The rearrangement uses TRBV6-6 and TRBJ2-7; D is unresolved. Germline CDR1 MNHNY, CDR2 SVGAGI (reference sequence). This CDR3 is built from 15 residues. The V end was cut by 0 bases, the J end by 3 bases, with 12 bases between. DNA for the CDR3: TGTGCCAGCAGTTACTCGTTTTGGGGTCACTACGAGCAGTACTTC. Protein sequence: CASSYSFWGHYEQYF.

The table lists this clone with a count of one. The chain joins TRBV6-1 to TRBJ2-2, with D perhaps matching TRBD1 (5 bases). Germline lookup yields CDR1 MNHNS and CDR2 SASEGT. CDR3 length: 15 amino acids. Trimming took off 6 bases at V and 0 bases at J, with 11 bases between the two ends. The CDR3 DNA is TGTGCCAGCAGGACAGACCGTCCGAACACCGGGGAGCTGTTTTTT. Translated: CASRTDRPNTGELFF.

In this sample, this clone turned up a few times. The V and J genes are TRBV19 and TRBJ1-2, with D possibly TRBD1 on 6 matching bases. In germline, CDR1 is LNHDA, CDR2 SQIVND (reference sequence). The V and J ends lost 5 bases and 7 bases respectively, with 23 bases between them. The CDR3 consists of 16 residues. CDR3 residues: CASSPHTGGASGGYTF. The CDR3 region has the DNA TGTGCCAGTAGTCCCCACACGGGGGGGGCTAGCGGTGGCTACACCTTC.

A few counts support this clone. V and J are TRBV25-1 and TRBJ2-7; D unclear. The CDR3 covers 14 residues. Germline V gives CDR1 MGHDK, CDR2 SYGVNS. With 6 bases removed from V and 2 bases from J, the gap between germline ends came to 14 bases. CDR3 region: CASSPSRAPYEQYF. In DNA, the CDR3 is TGTGCCAGCAGCCCAAGTCGGGCCCCCTACGAGCAGTACTTC.

The genes are TRBV7-2 and TRBJ2-3; D might be TRBD1 (6 bases). The V gene lost 3 bases and the J gene lost 5 bases, with 15 bases spanning the gap. CDR1 SGHTA and CDR2 FQGNSA come from the germline V gene. The CDR3 has 15 residues. CDR3 loop: CASSFTQGLLDTQYF. CDR3 nucleotide sequence: TGTGCCAGCAGCTTCACACAGGGTTTGTTAGATACGCAGTATTTT.

The chain links TRBV9 to TRBJ2-2; unclear D gene. The CDR3 extends over 14 amino acids. Looked up from germline, CDR1 is SGDLS and CDR2 is YYNGEE. Trimming removed 3 bases at V and 4 bases at J, with 10 bases between. The CDR3 DNA follows: TGTGCCAGCAGCGGACACAGCGTCACCGGGGAGCTGTTTTTT. This encodes CASSGHSVTGELFF.

This clone was seen just once. The chain combines TRBV7-7 with TRBJ2-2; possibly TRBD1 for D (7 bases). Germline V lookup: CDR1 SSHAT, CDR2 FNYEAQ (reference sequence). V lost 5 bases and J 4 bases, leaving 14 bases between the germline ends. The CDR3 covers 15 residues. CDR3 bases: TGTGCCAGCAGCGCCCGACAGGGAGGCACCGGGGAGCTGTTTTTT. Translation gives CASSARQGGTGELFF.

The rearrangement joins TRBV13 to TRBJ1-5, with D possibly being TRBD1 (5 bases). V lost 0 bases, J lost 0 bases, and 6 bases lay in between. This CDR3 is built from 15 residues. Germline CDR1 PRHDT, CDR2 FYEKMQ (reference sequence). The DNA of the CDR3 is TGTGCCAGCAGCTTAGGACAGGTTAGCAATCAGCCCCAGCATTTT. Protein: CASSLGQVSNQPQHF.

The chain recombines TRBV6-6 with TRBJ2-1; perhaps TRBD2 as D (5 bases). CDR3 length: 10 amino acids. Germline CDR1 MNHNY, CDR2 SVGAGI (reference sequence). V lost 7 bases and J lost 10, with 8 bases in between. CDR3 sequence reads: CASKGGEQFF. CDR3 coding DNA: TGTGCCAGCAAAGGAGGAGAGCAGTTCTTC.

As to this clone: Other nucleotide sequences in the sample specify the same CDR3. CDR3 DNA: TGCGCCAGCAGCTGGGACAGTTACAATGAGCAGTTCTTC. As protein: CASSWDSYNEQFF. This chain uses TRBV5-1 with TRBJ2-1, with 7 bases aligning to TRBD1. CDR3 length equals 13 residues. The V and J ends lost 3 bases and 4 bases, in that order; junction bases with no gene match: 1. Looked up from germline, CDR1 is SGHRS and CDR2 is YFSETQ.

This chain connects TRBV14 to TRBJ2-3; 10 nucleotides agree with TRBD2. The germline V gene encodes CDR1 SGHDN and CDR2 FVKESK. Germline trimming cut 0 bases from V and 2 bases from J; bases unmatched to any gene: 8. This CDR3 is built from 18 residues. For the CDR3, the DNA is TGTGCCAGCAGCCAAGAATCTCTAGCGGGAGTTGTCACAGATACGCAGTATTTT. It codes for CASSQESLAGVVTDTQYF.

The rearrangement links TRBV19 to TRBJ1-2, with TRBD1 identical over 8 bases. The J segment lost 8 bases and the V segment lost 6 bases, leaving 14 bases of the junction unmatched. Germline assignment: CDR1 LNHDA and CDR2 SQIVND (reference sequence). CDR3 length equals 15 residues. CDR3 region: CASRSADRVLYGYTF. The CDR3 DNA reads TGTGCCAGTAGGTCCGCGGACAGGGTATTATACGGCTACACCTTC.

This clone has a count of ten or more. The same CDR3 is also encoded by other DNA sequences in this sample. The chain employs TRBV19 and TRBJ1-3; TRBD1 matches 7 bases. This CDR3 is 16 amino acids long. Germline V lookup: CDR1 LNHDA, CDR2 SQIVND (reference sequence). V lost 2 bases, J lost 0 bases, and 4 bases stayed unmatched. The chain's CDR3 is CASSISGTDSGNTIYF. Written as DNA, the CDR3 is TGTGCCAGTAGTATATCCGGGACAGACTCTGGAAACACCATATATTTT.

This chain uses TRBV6-1 with TRBJ2-7; 8 nucleotides agree with TRBD2. Germline V gives CDR1 MNHNS, CDR2 SASEGT. Germline trimming cut 3 bases from V and 3 bases from J; bases unmatched to any gene: 7. The CDR3 runs to 15 residues. CDR3 loop: CASSDRGGQYYEQYF. CDR3 in DNA: TGTGCCAGCAGTGATCGCGGGGGGCAATACTACGAGCAGTACTTC.

This chain links TRBV2 with TRBJ1-3; 10 nucleotides line up with TRBD1. This CDR3 is 15 amino acids long. Germline V gene lookup returns CDR1 SNHLY and CDR2 FYNNEI. V lost 5 bases to trimming and J lost 3 bases; unmatched junction nucleotides: 4. The CDR3 DNA reads as TGTGCCAGCAGTCCAGGGACAGGGGTTGGAAACACCATATATTTT. Residues: CASSPGTGVGNTIYF. Drawing the rest from reference TRBV2 and TRBJ1-3, the complete variable domain is EPEVTQTPSHQVTQMGQEVILRCVPISNHLYFYWYRQILGQKVEFLVSFYNNEISEKSEIFDDQFSVERPDGSNFTLKIRSTKLEDSAMYFCASSPGTGVGNTIYFGEGSWLTVV.

This clone is a singleton in its sample. The chain combines TRBV4-3 with TRBJ2-1, with D unclear. From germline, CDR1 is LGHNA and CDR2 YSLEER. This CDR3 comprises 13 residues. The V end lost 0 bases, the J end lost 5 bases, and 5 bases lay between the germline ends. CDR3 DNA sequence: TGCGCCAGCAGCCAAGATTGGGACAATGAGCAGTTCTTC. It yields the protein CASSQDWDNEQFF.

This chain joins TRBV7-8 and TRBJ2-2; D is unclear. Germline CDR1 and CDR2: SGHVS and FQNEAQ. The V gene lost 5 bases and the J gene lost 2 bases, with 6 bases spanning the gap. This CDR3 contains 13 residues. This CDR3 reads CASSSYNTGELFF. The DNA of the CDR3 is TGTGCCAGCAGCAGCTACAACACCGGGGAGCTGTTTTTT. The whole variable domain, remainder taken from reference TRBV7-8 and TRBJ2-2, is GAGVSQSPRYKVAKRGQDVALRCDPISGHVSLFWYQQALGQGPEFLTYFQNEAQLDKSGLPSDRFFAERPEGSVSTLKIQRTQQEDSAVYLCASSSYNTGELFFGEGSRLTVL.

The chain is built from TRBV4-3 and TRBJ1-2; no clear D. V lost 0 bases and J lost 3, with 11 bases in between. This CDR3 is 15 amino acids long. Per germline, CDR1 LGHNA and CDR2 YSLEER. In nucleotides, the CDR3 is TGCGCCAGCAGCCAAGAAATACGGACGCACTATGGCTACACCTTC. Translation: CASSQEIRTHYGYTF.

V usage is TRBV10-1 and J usage is TRBJ2-1; the D gene is possibly TRBD1 (6 bases). The germline V and J ends were trimmed by 0 bases and 7 bases, with 10 bases remaining between them. The CDR3 covers 14 residues. Germline V CDR1 and CDR2: WNHNN, SYGVQD (reference sequence). The CDR3 DNA sequence: TGCGCCAGCAGTGAGTCGTCGGGGACAAATGAGCAGTTCTTC. This sequence encodes CASSESSGTNEQFF.

The gene calls are TRBV6-1 and TRBJ2-5; D is possibly TRBD1 or TRBD2 (5 bases each). Trimming pared 7 bases from V and 4 bases from J, leaving 16 bases between. CDR3 length: 14 residues. Germline-derived CDR1 and CDR2 are MNHNS and SASEGT. The DNA for the CDR3 is TGTGCCAGCACACCTGGGGGTTTCTCAGAGACCCAGTACTTC. It specifies CASTPGGFSETQYF.